This T cell receptor (beta chain) was retrieved from a study of cytomegalovirus exposure and HLA in healthy donors. Findings of the study overall: Later, TCR association rates were found to vary by HLA locus, highest for DRB1 and lowest for HLA-C.

PCR employed 60 Vbeta and 13 Jbeta primers. The assay was immunoSEQ multiplex PCR, and TCRdb's table has in-frame clones only and misses some. Here the sample table reports some 120,000 clones. Germline V lookup: CDR1 MGHDK, CDR2 SYGVNS. With V trimmed by 3 bases and J by 4 bases, 6 bases remained unmatched. The CDR3 runs to 15 residues. About this clone itself: Its antigen is as yet unknown.

The chain links TRBV25-1 to TRBJ1-2, with 9 nucleotides matching TRBD1. The sequenced material came from PBMCs. The sequence derives from an older woman in good health and CMV-seronegative. The CDR3 nucleotides are TGTGCCAGCAGTGAGACAGGGGGGGCGGTCTATGGCTACACCTTC. Translating gives CASSETGGAVYGYTF.